The 10 T cell receptor beta chains presented below share a single source sample, sequenced in a study of glioma-infiltrating T cells after dendritic cell vaccination. Regarding time point: after dendritic cell vaccination, including at tumor progression/relapse. Measured with immunoSEQ multiplex PCR; TCRdb has only the in-frame clones, and not every one. Counted here are approximately 90,000 clones, approximately 78% occurring once; the ten biggest clones make up approximately 2%. This specimen was blood, taken after dendritic cell vaccination. Receptors originate from a human donor with glioblastoma.

In this sample, this clone turned up once. This chain connects TRBV6-1 to TRBJ2-3; D possibly corresponds to TRBD1 (8 bases). The CDR3 sequence is 15 residues long. Germline V lookup: CDR1 MNHNS, CDR2 SASEGT. V lost 7 bases and J lost 7, with 21 bases in between. The CDR3 DNA follows: TGTGCCAGCATTCATAGGACAGGGAGGGAAAATACGCAGTATTTT. Translated: CASIHRTGRENTQYF.

The count of this clone is one. The J gene is TRBJ2-1, the V gene TRBV5-1; 9 nucleotides line up with TRBD1. Germline V lookup: CDR1 SGHRS, CDR2 YFSETQ. CDR3 length equals 14 residues. V dropped 6 bases and J dropped 5; count of bases not matched to a gene: 6. CDR3 in amino acids: CASTLQGADNEQFF. The CDR3 region has the DNA TGCGCCAGCACCCTACAGGGGGCTGACAATGAGCAGTTCTTC.

This clone was seen a single time. The chain carries TRBV10-1 and TRBJ2-1, with 8 bases that match TRBD2. V trimming: 3 bases; J trimming: 3 bases; junction bases outside the gene matches: 4. The CDR3 extends over 15 amino acids. The germline V gene has CDR1 WNHNN and CDR2 SYGVQD (reference sequence). CDR3: CASSDSGASYNEQFF. The CDR3, as DNA: TGCGCCAGCAGTGATAGCGGGGCTAGCTACAATGAGCAGTTCTTC.

V gene TRBV5-1 combines with J gene TRBJ1-5, with a tentative D call TRBD1 (6 bases). Germline CDR1 is SGHRS and CDR2 is YFSETQ. V lost 0 bases and J lost 4, with 14 bases in between. This CDR3 contains 16 residues. In DNA form, the CDR3 reads TGCGCCAGCAGCTTGGATGGGACAAACCCTAATCAGCCCCAGCATTTT. Encoded protein: CASSLDGTNPNQPQHF.

This chain connects TRBV27 to TRBJ1-2; no reliable D call. The germline V gene has CDR1 MNHEY and CDR2 SMNVEV (reference sequence). The ends were cut back, 6 bases at V and 0 bases at J, with 11 bases in the middle. The CDR3 covers 14 residues. Here the CDR3 reads CASRSSGSNYGYTF. Here the CDR3 DNA reads TGTGCCAGCAGATCCTCCGGGTCTAACTATGGCTACACCTTC.

This clone was observed a single time. The chain couples TRBV6-1 to TRBJ2-1; TRBD2 might be the D (6 bases). The CDR3 spans 15 residues. Germline lookup yields CDR1 MNHNS and CDR2 SASEGT. Trimming removed 8 bases at V and 7 bases at J, with 21 bases between. In DNA form, the CDR3 reads TGTGCCAGCCAATCCTTGTGGGGCCGGGGGAATGAGCAGTTCTTC. It is translated as CASQSLWGRGNEQFF.

J is TRBJ2-3 and V is TRBV11-2, with a weak D call TRBD2 (5 bases). This CDR3 region has 16 residues. Trimming shortened V by 5 bases and J by 1 base, and 16 bases separated the two germline ends. Germline values: CDR1 SGHAT, CDR2 FQNNGV. CDR3 in DNA: TGTGCCAGCAGCCTTACGGGGAGTGAGGGCACAGATACGCAGTATTTT. This codes for CASSLTGSEGTDTQYF.

The chain joins TRBV5-1 to TRBJ2-5; no clear D gene. V lost 2 bases and J lost 3, with 8 bases in between. Germline CDR1 SGHRS, CDR2 YFSETQ. There are 13 residues in the CDR3. The CDR3 region is CASSLLAEETQYF. The CDR3, as DNA: TGCGCCAGCAGCTTATTAGCAGAAGAGACCCAGTACTTC. The full variable domain, completed using reference TRBV5-1 and TRBJ2-5, is KAGVTQTPRYLIKTRGQQVTLSCSPISGHRSVSWYQQTPGQGLQFLFEYFSETQRNKGNFPGRFSGRQFSNSRSEMNVSTLELGDSALYLCASSLLAEETQYFGPGTRLLVL.

The J gene is TRBJ2-1, the V gene TRBV7-3, with 11 bases lining up with TRBD2. The germline CDR1 and CDR2 sequences are SGHTA and FQGTGA. V lost 2 bases and J lost 2; bases outside the gene matches: 5. The CDR3 has 17 amino acids. CDR3 DNA: TGTGCCAGCAGCTTATCGGTAGCGGGAGGGACCTACAATGAGCAGTTCTTC. This encodes CASSLSVAGGTYNEQFF.

The chain recombines TRBV2 with TRBJ1-5, with D possibly TRBD1 on 6 matching bases. Trimming pared 4 bases from V and 3 bases from J, leaving 16 bases between. CDR1 and CDR2 from the germline V gene are SNHLY and FYNNEI. The CDR3 extends over 16 amino acids. CDR3: CASSVPGQGPNQPQHF. CDR3 DNA sequence: TGTGCCAGCAGTGTCCCTGGGCAGGGGCCCAATCAGCCCCAGCATTTT.